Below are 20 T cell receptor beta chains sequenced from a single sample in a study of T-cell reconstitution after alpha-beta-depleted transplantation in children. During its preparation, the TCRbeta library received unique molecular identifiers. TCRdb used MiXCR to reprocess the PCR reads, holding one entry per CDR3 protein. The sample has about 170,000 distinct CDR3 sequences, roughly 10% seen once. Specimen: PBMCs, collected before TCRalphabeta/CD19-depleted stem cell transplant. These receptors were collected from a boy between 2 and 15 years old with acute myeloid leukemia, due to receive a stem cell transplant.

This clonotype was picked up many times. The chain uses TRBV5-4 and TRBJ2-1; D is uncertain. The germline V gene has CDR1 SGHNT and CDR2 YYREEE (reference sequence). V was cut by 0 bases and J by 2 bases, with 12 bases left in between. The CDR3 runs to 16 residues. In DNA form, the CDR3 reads TGTGCCAGCAGCTTGGGCCAGCCGAAGGCCTACAATGAGCAGTTCTTC. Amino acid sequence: CASSLGQPKAYNEQFF.

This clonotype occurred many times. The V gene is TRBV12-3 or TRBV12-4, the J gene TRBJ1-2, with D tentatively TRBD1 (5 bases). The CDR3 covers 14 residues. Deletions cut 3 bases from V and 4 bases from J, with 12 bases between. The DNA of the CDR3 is TGTGCCAGCAGTTTGCGGGGGGTGGGCTATGGCTACACCTTC. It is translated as CASSLRGVGYGYTF.

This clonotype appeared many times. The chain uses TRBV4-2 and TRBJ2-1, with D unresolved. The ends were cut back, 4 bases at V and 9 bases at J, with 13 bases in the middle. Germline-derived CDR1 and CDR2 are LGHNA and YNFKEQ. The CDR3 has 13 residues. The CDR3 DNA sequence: TGTGCCAGCAGCCCATCTCAAGGCAGTGAGCAGTTCTTC. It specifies CASSPSQGSEQFF.

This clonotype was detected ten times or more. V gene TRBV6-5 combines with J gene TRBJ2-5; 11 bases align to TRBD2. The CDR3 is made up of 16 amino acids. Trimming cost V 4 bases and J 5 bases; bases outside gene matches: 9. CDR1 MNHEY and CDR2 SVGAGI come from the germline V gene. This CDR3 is CASSFSGLAGDETQYF. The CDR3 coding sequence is TGTGCCAGCAGTTTCTCCGGACTAGCGGGCGATGAGACCCAGTACTTC.

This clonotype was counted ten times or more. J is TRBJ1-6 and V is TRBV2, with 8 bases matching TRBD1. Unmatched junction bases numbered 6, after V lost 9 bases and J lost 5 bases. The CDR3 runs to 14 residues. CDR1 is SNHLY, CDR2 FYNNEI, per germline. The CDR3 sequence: CARRTGFDNSPLHF. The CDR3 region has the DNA TGTGCCAGAAGGACAGGGTTTGATAATTCACCCCTCCACTTT.

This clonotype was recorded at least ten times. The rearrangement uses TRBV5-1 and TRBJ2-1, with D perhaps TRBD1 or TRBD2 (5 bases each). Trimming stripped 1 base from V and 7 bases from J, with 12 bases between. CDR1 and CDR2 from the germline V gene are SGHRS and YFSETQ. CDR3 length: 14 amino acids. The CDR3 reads CASSLSLRGNEQFF. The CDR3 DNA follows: TGCGCCAGCAGCTTGTCCTTGAGGGGAAATGAGCAGTTCTTC.

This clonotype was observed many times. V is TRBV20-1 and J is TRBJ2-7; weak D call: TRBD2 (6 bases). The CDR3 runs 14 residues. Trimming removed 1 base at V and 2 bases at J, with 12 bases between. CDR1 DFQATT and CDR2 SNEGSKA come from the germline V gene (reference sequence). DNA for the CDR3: TGCAGTGCTAGAGCTAGTAGCGGCACCTACGAGCAGTACTTC. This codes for CSARASSGTYEQYF.

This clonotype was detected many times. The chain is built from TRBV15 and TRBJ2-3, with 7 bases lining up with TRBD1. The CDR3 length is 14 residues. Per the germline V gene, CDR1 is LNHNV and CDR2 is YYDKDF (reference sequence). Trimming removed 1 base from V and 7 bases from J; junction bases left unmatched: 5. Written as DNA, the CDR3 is TGTGCCACCAGCAGAGGCAGGGGGACGTATACGCAGTATTTT. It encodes CATSRGRGTYTQYF.

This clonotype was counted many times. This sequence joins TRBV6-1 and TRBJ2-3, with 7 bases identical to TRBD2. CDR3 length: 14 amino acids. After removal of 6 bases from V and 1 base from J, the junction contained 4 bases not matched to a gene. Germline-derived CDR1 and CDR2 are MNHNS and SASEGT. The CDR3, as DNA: TGTGCCAGCAGAAGAGCGGGGCGCACAGATACGCAGTATTTT. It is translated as CASRRAGRTDTQYF.

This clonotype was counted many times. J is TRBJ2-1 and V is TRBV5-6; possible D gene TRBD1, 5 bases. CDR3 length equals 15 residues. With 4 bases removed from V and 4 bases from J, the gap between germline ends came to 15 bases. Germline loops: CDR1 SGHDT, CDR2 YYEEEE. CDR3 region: CASSPPVRQYNEQFF. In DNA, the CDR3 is TGTGCCAGCAGCCCCCCCGTAAGACAGTACAATGAGCAGTTCTTC.

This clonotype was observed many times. This CDR3 reads CSVERGGEGVEQFF. The DNA for the CDR3 is TGCAGCGTTGAACGCGGGGGCGAGGGTGTGGAGCAGTTCTTC. The rearrangement joins TRBV29-1 to TRBJ2-1, with D possibly TRBD2 on 7 matching bases. V was pared by 2 bases and J by 10 bases, with 18 bases between. The CDR3 contains 14 residues. The germline V gene encodes CDR1 SQVTM and CDR2 ANQGSEA.

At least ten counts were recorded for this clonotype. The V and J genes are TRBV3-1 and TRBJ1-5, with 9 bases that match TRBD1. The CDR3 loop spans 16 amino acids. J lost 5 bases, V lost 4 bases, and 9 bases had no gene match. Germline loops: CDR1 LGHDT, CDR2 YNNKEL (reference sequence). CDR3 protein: CASSPTGTGRYQPQHF. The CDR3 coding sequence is TGTGCCAGCAGCCCCACCGGGACAGGGCGGTATCAGCCCCAGCATTTT.

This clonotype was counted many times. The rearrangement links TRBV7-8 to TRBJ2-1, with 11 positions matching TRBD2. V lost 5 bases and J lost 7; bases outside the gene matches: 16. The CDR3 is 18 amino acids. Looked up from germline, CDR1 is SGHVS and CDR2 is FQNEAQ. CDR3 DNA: TGTGCCAGCAGCCGATACCCGACTAGCGGGAATTCTGGGAATGAGCAGTTCTTC. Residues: CASSRYPTSGNSGNEQFF.

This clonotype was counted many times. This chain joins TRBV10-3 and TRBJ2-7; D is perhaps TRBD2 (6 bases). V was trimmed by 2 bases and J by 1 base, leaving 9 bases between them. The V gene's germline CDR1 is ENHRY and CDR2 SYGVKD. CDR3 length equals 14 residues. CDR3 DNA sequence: TGTGCCATCAGTGAGAATAGCGGATCCTACGAGCAGTACTTC. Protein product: CAISENSGSYEQYF.

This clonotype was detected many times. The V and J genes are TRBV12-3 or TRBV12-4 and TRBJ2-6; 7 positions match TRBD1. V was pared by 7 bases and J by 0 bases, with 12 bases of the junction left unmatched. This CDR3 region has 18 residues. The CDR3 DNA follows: TGTGCCAGCACCGGGGACAGTTGGGACCGCTCTGGGGCCAACGTCCTGACTTTC. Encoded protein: CASTGDSWDRSGANVLTF.

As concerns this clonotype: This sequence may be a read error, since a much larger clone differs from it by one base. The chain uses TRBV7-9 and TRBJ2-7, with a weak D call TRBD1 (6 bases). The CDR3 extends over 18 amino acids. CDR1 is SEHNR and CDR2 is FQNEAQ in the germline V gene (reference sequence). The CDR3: CAGSPSGATQGYSYEQYF. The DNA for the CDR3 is TGTGCCGGCAGCCCGTCTGGGGCCACACAGGGCTACTCCTACGAGCAGTACTTC.

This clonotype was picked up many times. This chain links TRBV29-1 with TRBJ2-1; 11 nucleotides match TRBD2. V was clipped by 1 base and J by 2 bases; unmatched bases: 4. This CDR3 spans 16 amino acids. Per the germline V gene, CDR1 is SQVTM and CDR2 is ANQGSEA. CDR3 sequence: CSVEGGLAEPYNEQFF. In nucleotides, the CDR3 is TGCAGCGTTGAAGGGGGACTAGCGGAACCCTACAATGAGCAGTTCTTC.

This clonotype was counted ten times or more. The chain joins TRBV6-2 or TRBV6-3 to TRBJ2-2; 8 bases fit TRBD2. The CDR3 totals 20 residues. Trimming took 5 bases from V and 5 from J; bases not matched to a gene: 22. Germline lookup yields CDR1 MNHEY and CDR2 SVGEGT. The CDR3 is CASSKTGFRRQASGTGELFF. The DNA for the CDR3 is TGTGCCAGCAGTAAGACAGGCTTCCGACGTCAGGCTAGCGGGACCGGGGAGCTGTTTTTT.

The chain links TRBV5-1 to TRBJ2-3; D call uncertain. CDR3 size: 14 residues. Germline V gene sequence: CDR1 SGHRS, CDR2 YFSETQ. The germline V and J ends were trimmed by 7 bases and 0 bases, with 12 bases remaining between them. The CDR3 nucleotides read TGCGCCAGCGCAGATCAATCTAGCACAGATACGCAGTATTTT. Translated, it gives CASADQSSTDTQYF.

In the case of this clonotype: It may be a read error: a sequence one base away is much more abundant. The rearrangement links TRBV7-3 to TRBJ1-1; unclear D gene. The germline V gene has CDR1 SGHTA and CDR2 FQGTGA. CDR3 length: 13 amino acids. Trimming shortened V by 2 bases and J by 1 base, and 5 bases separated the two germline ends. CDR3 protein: CASSLWTNTEAFF. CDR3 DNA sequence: TGTGCCAGCAGCTTATGGACGAACACTGAAGCTTTCTTT.